This paragraph reports one T cell receptor (beta chain). Trimming stripped 7 bases from V and 6 bases from J, with 18 bases between. The CDR3 is 14 amino acids. The germline V gene encodes CDR1 MNHEY and CDR2 SMNVEV (reference sequence). PCR primers comprised 60 Vbeta and 13 Jbeta primers. This table comes from immunoSEQ multiplex PCR, and its TCRdb copy is limited to in-frame clones, with some not included. The sample carries around 190,000 clones, 70% to 75% recorded once. The data derive from a study of cytomegalovirus exposure and HLA in healthy donors. The TCR sequence derives from a man between 25 and 39 years old in good health and CMV-seropositive. V gene TRBV27 combines with J gene TRBJ1-1; D is perhaps TRBD1 (5 bases). The sequenced sample was PBMCs. Written as DNA, the CDR3 is TGTGCCAGCAACAAGCCGGGGGGTTTTCCTGAAGCTTTCTTT. It encodes CASNKPGGFPEAFF.